The text below deals with one TCR beta chain. This receptor's antigen is unknown. No qualities accompany the bases; no much larger clone lies one base away. Library preparation was by the immunoSEQ multiplex PCR assay. TCRdb limited this immuneACCESS table to in-frame rearrangements with V and J called. A share of clones is missing; checked studies link under half to unresolved V genes, and the rest is unexplained. In this sample the table shows 20,000 to 25,000 clones, roughly 90% of which occur a single time. Less than 6.5% of the sample is taken by the ten largest. CDR1 is given as SGHVS and CDR2 as FQNEAQ, both from the germline V gene. Relative to germline, V is 4 bases shorter and J is 6 bases shorter, with 10 bases between their ends. Spanning cysteine to phenylalanine, the CDR3 consists of 13 amino acids. CDR3 DNA is the only sequence kept; it has 39 bases, read in frame from the first base.

This entry belongs to a study of T cell changes during pregnancy in multiple sclerosis (dated by TCRdb to the late 2010s). Some background on the complete study: In women with multiple sclerosis, the researchers looked at how the T cell repertoire shifted as pregnancy progressed.

The sample here was CD8+ T cells from peripheral blood mononuclear cells, taken in the second trimester of pregnancy. In this chain, TRBV7-8 is recombined with TRBJ2-1; a tentative D match to TRBD2 spans 5 bases. The receptor comes from a female donor in good health, enrolled as a control in a pregnancy study. The CDR3 protein: CASSSRTPNEQFF. At the DNA level, the sequence is TGTGCCAGCAGCTCTCGGACTCCCAATGAGCAGTTCTTC.